The next 21 T cell receptor beta chains were all read from a single sample in a study of identifying expanded T cells in peripheral blood. Assay: immunoSEQ multiplex PCR; the TCRdb copy retains only in-frame clones and omits some. Of 100,000 to 150,000 clones detected, about 86% appear once; the ten largest clones hold approximately 8.9%. The sample comprised blood. These receptors all stem from a person aged 18-70 years in good health.

V is TRBV2 and J is TRBJ1-2; no clear D. Germline V gene data show CDR1 as SNHLY and CDR2 as FYNNEI. This CDR3 region has 12 residues. V lost 4 bases, J lost 8 bases, and 11 bases lay in between. CDR3 loop: CASSVRGVGYTF. DNA of the CDR3: TGTGCCAGCAGTGTGAGAGGTGTAGGCTACACCTTC.

The J gene is TRBJ2-7, the V gene TRBV18, with D perhaps matching TRBD2 (7 bases). Trimming took 6 bases from V and 4 from J, leaving 13 bases between them. CDR3 size: 13 residues. Germline V lookup: CDR1 KGHSH, CDR2 LQKENI. This CDR3 is CASSGGRLYEQYF. The CDR3 DNA is TGTGCCAGCTCGGGGGGGCGGTTGTACGAGCAGTACTTC.

The V gene is TRBV28, the J gene TRBJ1-1; 8 bases align to TRBD1. CDR1 is MDHEN, CDR2 SYDVKM, per germline. This CDR3 is 13 amino acids long. V was pared by 6 bases and J by 4 bases, with 4 bases of the junction left unmatched. The CDR3 loop reads CASRTGAVTEAFF. The DNA for the CDR3 is TGTGCCAGCAGGACAGGGGCGGTCACTGAAGCTTTCTTT.

The V and J genes are TRBV2 and TRBJ2-3; D unclear. Germline V gene data show CDR1 as SNHLY and CDR2 as FYNNEI. V shed 4 bases and J shed 5 bases, with 4 bases lying between them. The CDR3 spans 11 residues. This CDR3 reads CASSGGDTQYF. The CDR3 DNA is TGTGCCAGCAGTGGGGGAGATACGCAGTATTTT.

The V call is TRBV27, the J call TRBJ2-7; unclear D gene. The CDR3 consists of 14 residues. Looked up from germline, CDR1 is MNHEY and CDR2 is SMNVEV (reference sequence). Between the trimmed V and J ends, which lost 4 bases and 6 bases, there was a span of 16 bases. DNA for the CDR3: TGTGCCAGCAGTTATTCTCTTAGCAGCCTCGAGCAGTACTTC. Protein sequence: CASSYSLSSLEQYF.

V is TRBV19 and J is TRBJ1-1; D not resolved. V dropped 6 bases and J dropped 0 bases, with 8 bases sitting between them. Per germline, CDR1 LNHDA and CDR2 SQIVND (reference sequence). This CDR3 has 13 amino acids. CDR3 nucleotide sequence: TGTGCCAGTAGCGAGAATTTGAACACTGAAGCTTTCTTT. It yields the protein CASSENLNTEAFF.

The CDR3 reads CASSLGQVTDTQYF. The CDR3 region has the DNA TGTGCCAGCAGCTTAGGACAGGTCACAGATACGCAGTATTTT. J is TRBJ2-3 and V is TRBV7-3, with TRBD1 identical over 7 bases. The CDR3 has 14 amino acids. Looked up from germline, CDR1 is SGHTA and CDR2 is FQGTGA. The V gene end was trimmed by 2 bases and the J gene end by 2 bases; junction bases not matched to a gene: 1.

The gene calls are TRBV25-1 and TRBJ1-2; D is unresolved. Germline CDR1 reads MGHDK; CDR2 reads SYGVNS. Deletions cut 6 bases from V and 2 bases from J, with 4 bases between. There are 11 residues in the CDR3. This CDR3 is CASSRNYGYTF. In DNA, the CDR3 is TGTGCCAGCAGCAGGAACTATGGCTACACCTTC.

The chain combines TRBV21-1 with TRBJ2-7; the table's TRBD1 call for D was not verified on the DNA. TRBV21-1 is a pseudogene segment. This CDR3 contains 15 residues. The CDR3 DNA reads TGTGCCAGCAGCAAAGCGAGAGGGGGTCACTACGAGCAGTACTTC. Its translation is CASSKARGGHYEQYF.

This clone showed up just a few times. The gene calls are TRBV7-2 and TRBJ2-7; 11 nucleotides match TRBD2. Germline CDR1 is SGHTA and CDR2 is FQGNSA. This CDR3 is built from 17 residues. V lost 1 base and J lost 7; bases outside the gene matches: 12. CDR3 coding DNA: TGTGCCAGCAGCTTAGGGGGGGCTAGCGGGAGGTCTCAGGAGCAGTACTTC. Translating it yields CASSLGGASGRSQEQYF.

The chain joins TRBV19 to TRBJ2-3, with TRBD2 matching over 13 bases. Losses at the gene ends were 5 bases for V and 4 bases for J; bases not matched to a gene: 6. This CDR3 region has 16 residues. Looked up from germline, CDR1 is LNHDA and CDR2 is SQIVND (reference sequence). The CDR3 nucleotides read TGTGCCAGTAGTCCTCGGACTAGCGGGAGCCCAGATACGCAGTATTTT. This codes for CASSPRTSGSPDTQYF.

The chain is built from TRBV29-1 and TRBJ2-3; D might be TRBD1 (6 bases). V was clipped by 8 bases and J by 2 bases, with 14 bases between them. The CDR3 runs 13 residues. Germline assignment: CDR1 SQVTM and CDR2 ANQGSEA. CDR3 region: CSLRTGNTDTQYF. CDR3 in DNA: TGCAGCTTAAGAACAGGGAACACAGATACGCAGTATTTT.

The rearrangement joins TRBV19 to TRBJ2-1; 12 nucleotides line up with TRBD1. Per germline, CDR1 LNHDA and CDR2 SQIVND (reference sequence). The CDR3 loop spans 16 amino acids. V shed 5 bases, J shed 4 bases, and the junction held 6 bases outside the gene matches. This chain's CDR3 is CASSSPGQGAYNEQFF. In DNA, the CDR3 is TGTGCCAGTAGTTCACCGGGACAGGGGGCTTACAATGAGCAGTTCTTC.

The chain links TRBV7-3 to TRBJ1-1; perhaps TRBD1 as D (5 bases). Germline V gene lookup returns CDR1 SGHTA and CDR2 FQGTGA. The germline V and J ends were trimmed by 3 bases and 4 bases, with 9 bases remaining between them. The CDR3 runs 13 residues. The CDR3 sequence: CASSFGGGTEAFF. Written as DNA, the CDR3 is TGTGCCAGCAGCTTCGGGGGAGGCACTGAAGCTTTCTTT.

This clone was seen just once. This chain connects TRBV27 to TRBJ2-1; D might be TRBD1 or TRBD2, each matching 5 bases. Germline V gene data show CDR1 as MNHEY and CDR2 as SMNVEV (reference sequence). Trimming took 3 bases from V and 8 from J, leaving 11 bases between them. The CDR3 covers 13 residues. Here the CDR3 DNA reads TGTGCCAGCAGTTTTGGGGGATCGGATGAGCAGTTCTTC. This encodes CASSFGGSDEQFF.

The CDR3 DNA reads as TGTGCCAGCAGCTTAGAGGTTGGAGGGGGCGGCTACGAGCAGTACTTC. This encodes CASSLEVGGGGYEQYF. The J gene is TRBJ2-7, the V gene TRBV7-2, with a possible D match to TRBD1 (7 bases). Germline V CDR1 and CDR2: SGHTA, FQGNSA. This CDR3 contains 16 residues. The V and J ends lost 1 base and 3 bases respectively, with 16 bases between them.

This clone was found once. V and J are TRBV5-4 and TRBJ2-7; TRBD2 might be the D (6 bases). V lost 4 bases and J lost 3, with 17 bases in between. CDR3 size: 15 residues. The germline CDR1 and CDR2 sequences are SGHNT and YYREEE (reference sequence). The DNA for the CDR3 is TGTGCCAGCAGCAAAACCGGGACTTACGACTACGAGCAGTACTTC. Its protein is CASSKTGTYDYEQYF.

The chain employs TRBV28 and TRBJ2-6; D gene ambiguous. The CDR3 is made up of 15 amino acids. Per the germline V gene, CDR1 is MDHEN and CDR2 is SYDVKM. V was clipped by 5 bases and J by 0 bases, with 8 bases between them. For the CDR3, the DNA is TGTGCCAGCAGTCCGCAGCCCTCTGGGGCCAACGTCCTGACTTTC. Translated, it gives CASSPQPSGANVLTF.

This chain joins TRBV14 and TRBJ2-7; TRBD1 agrees at 9 bases. CDR3 length: 15 amino acids. In germline, CDR1 is SGHDN, CDR2 FVKESK. With V trimmed by 3 bases and J by 1 base, 4 bases remained unmatched. The CDR3 bases are TGTGCCAGCAGCCAGACGGGACAGGGTTCCTACGAGCAGTACTTC. It specifies CASSQTGQGSYEQYF.

J is TRBJ1-1 and V is TRBV6-1; TRBD1 matches 9 bases. Germline-derived CDR1 and CDR2 are MNHNS and SASEGT. CDR3 length: 14 residues. After removal of 4 bases from V and 7 bases from J, the junction contained 7 bases not matched to a gene. The CDR3 loop reads CASSGYRGRSEAFF. The CDR3 nucleotides read TGTGCCAGCAGTGGTTACAGGGGGCGTAGTGAAGCTTTCTTT.

This chain links TRBV18 with TRBJ2-7; possibly TRBD2 for D (6 bases). V lost 2 bases to trimming and J lost 5 bases, with 19 bases between them. The CDR3 contains 16 residues. Germline CDR1 reads KGHSH; CDR2 reads LQKENI. CDR3 sequence (DNA): TGTGCCAGCTCACCATACCCAGGCGGGATCATCGACGAGCAGTACTTC. Protein: CASSPYPGGIIDEQYF. Full variable domain (rest looked up from reference TRBV18 and TRBJ2-7): NAGVMQNPRHLVRRRGQEARLRCSPMKGHSHVYWYRQLPEEGLKFMVYLQKENIIDESGMPKERFSAEFPKEGPSILRIQQVVRGDSAAYFCASSPYPGGIIDEQYFGPGTRLTVT.